Listed here are 5 T cell receptor beta chains from one sample, sequenced in a study of T-cell memory formation after mild COVID-19. TCRdb re-called the 5' RACE reads through MiXCR, storing one row per CDR3 protein. The sample lists around 260,000 distinct CDR3 sequences, 15% to 20% occurring once. Sample: PBMCs or a T cell subset sorted from them (not recorded which). These receptors came from a man between 18 and 29 years old who had mild COVID-19 (a few samples of this study predate the infection). Cell type and time point are not known.

This clonotype has a handful of counts. V and J are TRBV6-2 or TRBV6-3 and TRBJ2-3; no reliable D call. Looked up from germline, CDR1 is MNHEY and CDR2 is SVGEGT. The CDR3 length is 16 residues. Trimming left V 3 bases short and J 1 base short, with 14 bases between. CDR3 sequence (DNA): TGTGCCAGCAGTTATATCTACCTTTCCGGCACAGATACGCAGTATTTT. Its protein is CASSYIYLSGTDTQYF.

The chain recombines TRBV5-5 with TRBJ2-7; D is perhaps TRBD2 (5 bases). Trimming shortened V by 4 bases and J by 3 bases, and 11 bases separated the two germline ends. Per the germline V gene, CDR1 is SGHKS and CDR2 is YYEKEE (reference sequence). The CDR3 is 13 residues long. The CDR3 here is CASSPRRSYEQYV. For the CDR3, the DNA is TGTGCCAGCAGCCCCCGGAGGAGCTACGAGCAGTACGTC.

This clonotype showed up many times. The rearrangement links TRBV4-1 to TRBJ2-5, with 7 bases that match TRBD2. The CDR3 sequence is 16 residues long. The ends lost 3 bases at V and 2 bases at J; junction bases unmatched: 9. CDR1 is MGHRA and CDR2 is YSYEKL in the germline V gene. For the CDR3, the DNA is TGCGCCAGCAGCCAGCCAGCGGGAAGAGGTCAAGAGACCCAGTACTTC. Amino acid sequence: CASSQPAGRGQETQYF.

The genes are TRBV24-1 and TRBJ2-1; D is ambiguous. This CDR3 spans 12 amino acids. The V gene's germline CDR1 is KGHDR and CDR2 SFDVKD. Deletions cut 9 bases from V and 10 bases from J, with 15 bases between. In DNA, the CDR3 is TGTGCCACCTCAGGTGGCGACCGAGAGCAGTTCTTC. Its protein product is CATSGGDREQFF.

This clonotype was counted at least ten times. This sequence joins TRBV24-1 and TRBJ1-5; the D is unclear. This CDR3 region has 15 residues. Germline V lookup: CDR1 KGHDR, CDR2 SFDVKD. V was clipped by 4 bases and J by 7 bases, with 16 bases between them. The CDR3 region is CATSERWEGEQPQHF. The DNA for the CDR3 is TGTGCCACCAGTGAAAGGTGGGAGGGAGAGCAGCCCCAGCATTTT.